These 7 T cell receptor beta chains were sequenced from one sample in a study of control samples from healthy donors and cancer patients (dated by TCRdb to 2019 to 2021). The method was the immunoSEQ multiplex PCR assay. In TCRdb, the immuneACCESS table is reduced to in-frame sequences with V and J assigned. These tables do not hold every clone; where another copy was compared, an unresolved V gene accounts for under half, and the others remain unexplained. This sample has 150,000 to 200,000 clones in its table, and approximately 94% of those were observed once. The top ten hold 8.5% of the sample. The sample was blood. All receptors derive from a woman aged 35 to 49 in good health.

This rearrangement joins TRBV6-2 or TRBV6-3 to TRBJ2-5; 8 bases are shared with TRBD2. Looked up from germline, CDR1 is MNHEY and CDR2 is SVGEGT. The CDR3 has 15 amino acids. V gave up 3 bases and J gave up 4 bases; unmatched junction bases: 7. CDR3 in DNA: TGTGCCAGCAGTTATGAAGCGGGGGAGATAGAGACCCAGTACTTC. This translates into CASSYEAGEIETQYF.

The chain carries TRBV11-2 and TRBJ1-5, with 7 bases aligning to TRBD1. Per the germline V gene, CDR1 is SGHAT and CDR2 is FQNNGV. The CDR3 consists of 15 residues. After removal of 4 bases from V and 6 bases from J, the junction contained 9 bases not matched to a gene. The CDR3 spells CASSSLTGVGQPQHF. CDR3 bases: TGTGCCAGCAGCTCCTTAACAGGGGTGGGTCAGCCCCAGCATTTT.

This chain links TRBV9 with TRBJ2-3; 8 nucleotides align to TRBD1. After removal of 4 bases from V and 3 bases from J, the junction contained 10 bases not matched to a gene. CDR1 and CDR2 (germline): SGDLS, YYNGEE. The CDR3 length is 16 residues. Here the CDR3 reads CASSPRTGRETDTQYF. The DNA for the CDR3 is TGTGCCAGCAGCCCCCGGACAGGGAGAGAGACAGATACGCAGTATTTT.

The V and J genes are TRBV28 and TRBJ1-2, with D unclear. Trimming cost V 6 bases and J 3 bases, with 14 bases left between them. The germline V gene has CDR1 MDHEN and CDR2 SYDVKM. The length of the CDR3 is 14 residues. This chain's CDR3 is CASRFLDGHYGYTF. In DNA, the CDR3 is TGTGCCAGCAGGTTCTTGGACGGGCACTATGGCTACACCTTC.

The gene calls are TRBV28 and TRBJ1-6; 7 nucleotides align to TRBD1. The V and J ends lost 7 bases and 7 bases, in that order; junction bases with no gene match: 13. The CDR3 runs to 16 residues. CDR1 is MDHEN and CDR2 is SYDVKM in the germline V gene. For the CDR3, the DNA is TGTGCCAGCACCCCAGGGGGTTCAGGTATAAATTCACCCCTCCACTTT. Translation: CASTPGGSGINSPLHF.

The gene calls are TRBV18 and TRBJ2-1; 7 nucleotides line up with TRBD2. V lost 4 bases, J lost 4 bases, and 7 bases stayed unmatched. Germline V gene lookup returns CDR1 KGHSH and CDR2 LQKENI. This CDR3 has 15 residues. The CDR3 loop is CASSLSGTTYNEQFF. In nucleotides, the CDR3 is TGTGCCAGCTCACTCAGCGGGACCACTTACAATGAGCAGTTCTTC.

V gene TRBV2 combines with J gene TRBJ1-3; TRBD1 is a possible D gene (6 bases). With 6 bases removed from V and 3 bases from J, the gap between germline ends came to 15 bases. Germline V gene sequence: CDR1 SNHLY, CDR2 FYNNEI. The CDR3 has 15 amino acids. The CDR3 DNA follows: TGTGCCAGCAGGGGCCAGACAGGCTTTGGAAACACCATATATTTT. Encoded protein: CASRGQTGFGNTIYF. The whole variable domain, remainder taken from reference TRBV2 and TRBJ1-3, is EPEVTQTPSHQVTQMGQEVILRCVPISNHLYFYWYRQILGQKVEFLVSFYNNEISEKSEIFDDQFSVERPDGSNFTLKIRSTKLEDSAMYFCASRGQTGFGNTIYFGEGSWLTVV.